This TCR beta chain was sequenced for a study of T-cell memory formation after mild COVID-19. Overall study findings and caveats: Among CD4+ contracting clones, most were CM and EM, and CD8+ ones EMRA. Later expanders leaned CD4+, whereas clones that contracted between day 15 and 85 were balanced CD4/CD8.

TCRalpha and TCRbeta libraries used 5'RACE with constant-segment primers and UMIs. TCRdb reprocessed the 5' RACE reads via MiXCR and lists one record per CDR3 protein. The sample has about 560,000 distinct CDR3 sequences; about 20% are singletons. There are 15 residues in the CDR3. The germline V gene has CDR1 LGHDT and CDR2 YNNKEL (reference sequence). V was shortened by 2 bases and J by 3 bases, with 10 bases between the two germline ends. A word on this clonotype: Its antigen is not identified.

The sequencing input was PBMCs or a T cell subset sorted from them (not recorded which). The genes are TRBV3-1 and TRBJ1-4, with a possible D match to TRBD1 (5 bases). The receptor was isolated from an adult woman who had mild COVID-19 (a few samples of this study predate the infection). Cell type and time point are not known. CDR3 residues: CASSQQGSSNEKLFF. CDR3 nucleotide sequence: TGTGCCAGCAGCCAACAGGGTTCATCTAATGAAAAACTGTTTTTT. Full variable domain (rest looked up from reference TRBV3-1 and TRBJ1-4): DTAVSQTPKYLVTQMGNDKSIKCEQNLGHDTMYWYKQDSKKFLKIMFSYNNKELIINETVPNRFSPKSPDKAHLNLHINSLELGDSAVYFCASSQQGSSNEKLFFGSGTQLSVL.